These 19 T cell receptor beta chains were all obtained from the same sample, sequenced in a study of blood T cell repertoires in COVID-19. Some clones are missing from TCRdb's copy, which holds only in-frame ones; the method was immunoSEQ multiplex PCR. The sample holds approximately 51,000 clones, about nine tenths seen once. Sample: peripheral blood. These receptors all stem from a man aged 50 to 60 with active COVID-19.

The chain recombines TRBV7-2 with TRBJ2-1; the match to TRBD2 covers 10 bases. The CDR3 has 17 residues. With 1 base clipped from V and 0 bases from J, the junction kept 3 bases outside the gene matches. CDR1 is SGHTA and CDR2 is FQGNSA in the germline V gene. Here the CDR3 DNA reads TGTGCCAGCAGCTTAGTTCTAGCGGGGGCCTCCTACAATGAGCAGTTCTTC. Translation: CASSLVLAGASYNEQFF.

The V and J genes are TRBV5-1 and TRBJ2-7; 10 nucleotides align to TRBD1. Trimming cost V 4 bases and J 7 bases; bases outside gene matches: 11. CDR3 size: 15 residues. Germline loops: CDR1 SGHRS, CDR2 YFSETQ. CDR3 amino acids: CASSTSGTGEGEQYF. The CDR3 DNA reads as TGCGCCAGCAGCACTTCCGGGACAGGGGAGGGGGAGCAGTACTTC. Supplemented by reference TRBV5-1 and TRBJ2-7, the full variable domain reads KAGVTQTPRYLIKTRGQQVTLSCSPISGHRSVSWYQQTPGQGLQFLFEYFSETQRNKGNFPGRFSGRQFSNSRSEMNVSTLELGDSALYLCASSTSGTGEGEQYFGPGTRLTVT.

The chain employs TRBV5-1 and TRBJ2-4; 9 nucleotides line up with TRBD1. CDR3 size: 19 residues. CDR1 SGHRS and CDR2 YFSETQ come from the germline V gene. V was pared by 5 bases and J by 0 bases, with 15 bases of the junction left unmatched. Written as DNA, the CDR3 is TGCGCCAGCAGTAAGGCCGGGACAGGGACTGACTTAGCCAAAAACATTCAGTACTTC. Translated: CASSKAGTGTDLAKNIQYF.

The chain carries TRBV10-3 and TRBJ2-1; weak D call: TRBD2 (6 bases). Germline values: CDR1 ENHRY, CDR2 SYGVKD. V lost 3 bases to trimming and J lost 9 bases, with 12 bases between them. There are 13 residues in the CDR3. CDR3 loop: CAISEGGASEQFF. The CDR3 nucleotides are TGTGCCATCAGTGAAGGAGGGGCAAGTGAGCAGTTCTTC.

The chain links TRBV6-5 to TRBJ1-2; TRBD1 agrees at 7 bases. V shed 6 bases, J shed 4 bases, and the junction held 5 bases outside the gene matches. Germline V gene lookup returns CDR1 MNHEY and CDR2 SVGAGI. CDR3 length: 13 residues. This chain's CDR3 is CASRGDRTYGYTF. The DNA of the CDR3 is TGTGCCAGCAGGGGGGACAGAACCTATGGCTACACCTTC.

The chain links TRBV7-2 to TRBJ2-1; no firm D call. This CDR3 contains 15 residues. Germline V gives CDR1 SGHTA, CDR2 FQGNSA. The ends were cut back, 1 base at V and 0 bases at J, with 7 bases in the middle. Written as DNA, the CDR3 is TGTGCCAGCAGCTTAGGTACTGGCTCCTACAATGAGCAGTTCTTC. This sequence encodes CASSLGTGSYNEQFF.

The genes are TRBV11-2 and TRBJ2-2, with 13 bases aligning to TRBD2. This CDR3 comprises 17 residues. V lost 5 bases, J lost 5 bases, and 8 bases stayed unmatched. Germline values: CDR1 SGHAT, CDR2 FQNNGV. Here the CDR3 DNA reads TGTGCCAGCAGCATGACTAGCGGGGGGCCGCAAACCGGGGAGCTGTTTTTT. Protein sequence: CASSMTSGGPQTGELFF.

The chain combines TRBV29-1 with TRBJ1-4; no clear D. Germline-derived CDR1 and CDR2 are SQVTM and ANQGSEA. Trimming took off 2 bases at V and 8 bases at J, with 15 bases between the two ends. There are 14 residues in the CDR3. CDR3 sequence reads: CSVELHTGGEKLFF. In DNA, the CDR3 is TGCAGCGTTGAACTCCACACCGGAGGGGAAAAACTGTTTTTT.

This clone was seen only once. Other DNA sequences in the same sample also yield this CDR3. The chain carries TRBV27 and TRBJ1-4, with 7 nucleotides matching TRBD1. Trimming took 6 bases from V and 8 from J; bases not matched to a gene: 12. The CDR3 has 15 residues. The germline V gene encodes CDR1 MNHEY and CDR2 SMNVEV (reference sequence). In DNA, the CDR3 is TGTGCCAGCAGCCCACTTCAGGGGGTAGGGGAAAAACTGTTTTTT. Protein: CASSPLQGVGEKLFF.

The V call is TRBV7-2, the J call TRBJ1-2; 7 nucleotides line up with TRBD1. Germline V gives CDR1 SGHTA, CDR2 FQGNSA. This CDR3 spans 18 amino acids. With V trimmed by 1 base and J by 1 base, 12 bases remained unmatched. Written as DNA, the CDR3 is TGTGCCAGCAGCTTAGTGGGGGGACAGATTCCCGTTAACTATGGCTACACCTTC. Protein sequence: CASSLVGGQIPVNYGYTF.

The V call is TRBV10-2, the J call TRBJ1-1; D remains ambiguous. Trimming pared 6 bases from V and 1 base from J, leaving 12 bases between. Germline V CDR1 and CDR2: WSHSY, SAAADI. The CDR3 loop spans 14 amino acids. The CDR3 bases are TGCGCCAGCAGCCACGGCCCGGGGAACACTGAAGCTTTCTTT. Encoded protein: CASSHGPGNTEAFF.

The V gene is TRBV3-1 (or the pseudogene TRBV3-2), the J gene TRBJ2-2; 8 bases map to TRBD2. J gave up 4 bases and V 3 bases, and 7 bases lay outside the gene matches. The germline V gene has CDR1 LGHDT and CDR2 YNNKEL (reference sequence). The CDR3 loop spans 16 amino acids. Written as DNA, the CDR3 is TGTGCCAGCAGCCAGGGTACGGGGGGGATCACCGGGGAGCTGTTTTTT. Its protein is CASSQGTGGITGELFF.

V is TRBV7-8 and J is TRBJ1-5; TRBD1 might be the D (5 bases). Germline V lookup: CDR1 SGHVS, CDR2 FQNEAQ. The CDR3 runs to 17 residues. V was clipped by 7 bases and J by 1 base, with 20 bases between them. The CDR3 DNA reads as TGTGCCAGCACCCCCTGGCTGATAGGGGCGAGCAATCAGCCCCAGCATTTT. It yields the protein CASTPWLIGASNQPQHF. The variable domain in full, completed from reference TRBV7-8 and TRBJ1-5, reads GAGVSQSPRYKVAKRGQDVALRCDPISGHVSLFWYQQALGQGPEFLTYFQNEAQLDKSGLPSDRFFAERPEGSVSTLKIQRTQQEDSAVYLCASTPWLIGASNQPQHFGDGTRLSIL.

The chain is built from TRBV9 and TRBJ2-2; TRBD1 aligns across 7 bases. Germline V gene data show CDR1 as SGDLS and CDR2 as YYNGEE. V dropped 2 bases and J dropped 4; count of bases not matched to a gene: 5. The CDR3 contains 15 residues. CDR3 region: CASSVAQGSTGELFF. CDR3 in DNA: TGTGCCAGCAGCGTCGCACAGGGGAGCACCGGGGAGCTGTTTTTT.

The chain employs TRBV7-2 and TRBJ2-4; 7 positions match TRBD1. Germline loops: CDR1 SGHTA, CDR2 FQGNSA. This CDR3 contains 14 residues. The J segment lost 9 bases and the V segment lost 6 bases, leaving 11 bases of the junction unmatched. CDR3 amino acids: CASSSQTGTGIQYF. The CDR3 nucleotides read TGTGCCAGCAGTTCCCAGACAGGGACGGGCATTCAGTACTTC.

The chain carries TRBV11-2 and TRBJ1-6; 7 bases are a match to TRBD1. The CDR3 runs 18 residues. Unmatched junction bases numbered 12, after V lost 0 bases and J lost 7 bases. Germline V lookup: CDR1 SGHAT, CDR2 FQNNGV. The CDR3, as DNA: TGTGCCAGCAGCTTAGATCCCCCGACAGGGTGGGAAAATTCACCCCTCCACTTT. This sequence encodes CASSLDPPTGWENSPLHF.

This clone showed up just a few times. The rearrangement links TRBV5-6 to TRBJ1-2; possibly TRBD1 for D (5 bases). Deletions cut 0 bases from V and 4 bases from J, with 10 bases between. Germline lookup yields CDR1 SGHDT and CDR2 YYEEEE. The CDR3 sequence is 14 residues long. The CDR3 DNA follows: TGTGCCAGCAGCTTGGGACAGTTCGGCTATGGCTACACCTTC. It is translated as CASSLGQFGYGYTF.

The rearrangement links TRBV18 to TRBJ1-2; D might be TRBD1 (6 bases). CDR1 is KGHSH, CDR2 LQKENI, per germline. CDR3 length: 15 residues. V lost 1 base to trimming and J lost 6 bases, with 15 bases between them. CDR3 residues: CASSPQGQSTHGYTF. Written as DNA, the CDR3 is TGTGCCAGCTCACCACAGGGACAATCTACCCATGGCTACACCTTC.

This clone has only a few counts. The V call is TRBV27, the J call TRBJ1-5; 10 bases are shared with TRBD1. This CDR3 is 15 amino acids long. V dropped 1 base and J dropped 4; count of bases not matched to a gene: 1. Germline V gene sequence: CDR1 MNHEY, CDR2 SMNVEV (reference sequence). The CDR3 here is CASSLWGQGNQPQHF. The DNA of the CDR3 is TGTGCCAGCAGTTTATGGGGACAGGGGAATCAGCCCCAGCATTTT.